The 20 T cell receptor beta chains reported below all come from one sample, sequenced in a study of Ad26.COV2.S vaccination and SARS-CoV-2 variants. Treatment noted: around 19 received Ad26.COV2.S at low or high dose, single or two shots; 5 received placebo; per-sample allocation not given. Samples were taken on day 63 after the first vaccine or placebo injection. This table comes from immunoSEQ multiplex PCR, and its TCRdb copy is limited to in-frame clones, with some not included. The data show fewer than 800,000 clones, roughly 90% seen once. The starting material was peripheral blood, obtained in a trial of Ad26.COV2.S vaccine versus placebo. The receptor set was obtained from a person between 18 and 59 years old who received the Ad26.COV2.S COVID-19 vaccine or a placebo.

The V gene is TRBV15, the J gene TRBJ1-2; 7 nucleotides agree with TRBD1. The CDR3 spans 16 residues. In germline, CDR1 is LNHNV, CDR2 YYDKDF (reference sequence). V gave up 2 bases and J gave up 0 bases; unmatched junction bases: 6. The CDR3 loop reads CATSRPGTEANYGYTF. The CDR3 nucleotides read TGTGCCACCAGCAGACCCGGGACAGAAGCTAACTATGGCTACACCTTC.

This sequence joins TRBV19 and TRBJ2-1; 7 bases fit TRBD2. The CDR3 has 14 amino acids. Looked up from germline, CDR1 is LNHDA and CDR2 is SQIVND (reference sequence). J lost 8 bases, V lost 5 bases, and 9 bases had no gene match. The CDR3 region is CASSAGGTIDEQFF. The CDR3 coding sequence is TGTGCCAGTAGTGCCGGTGGGACTATTGATGAGCAGTTCTTC.

This clone was counted only a few times. The chain has TRBV11-2 and TRBJ2-5; D is uncertain. Germline values: CDR1 SGHAT, CDR2 FQNNGV. The V end lost 1 base, the J end lost 5 bases, and 8 bases lay between the germline ends. This CDR3 has 13 residues. DNA for the CDR3: TGTGCCAGCAGCTTAGCCGAGATGGAGACCCAGTACTTC. Protein sequence: CASSLAEMETQYF.

The chain links TRBV6-5 to TRBJ1-5; 7 nucleotides align to TRBD1. This CDR3 spans 15 amino acids. Per germline, CDR1 MNHEY and CDR2 SVGAGI. The J segment lost 4 bases and the V segment lost 5 bases, leaving 8 bases of the junction unmatched. The CDR3 sequence is CASSRGDRFNQPQHF. The CDR3, as DNA: TGTGCCAGCAGTCGGGGGGACAGATTTAATCAGCCCCAGCATTTT.

Only one count was recorded for this clone. The chain couples TRBV18 to TRBJ2-2; perhaps TRBD1 as D (5 bases). Germline V gene sequence: CDR1 KGHSH, CDR2 LQKENI. The CDR3 extends over 15 amino acids. V was pared by 2 bases and J by 2 bases, with 9 bases between. The CDR3 nucleotides read TGTGCCAGCTCACCAGTGACAGAAAACACCGGGGAGCTGTTTTTT. Protein: CASSPVTENTGELFF. Filled out from reference TRBV18 and TRBJ2-2, the complete variable domain reads NAGVMQNPRHLVRRRGQEARLRCSPMKGHSHVYWYRQLPEEGLKFMVYLQKENIIDESGMPKERFSAEFPKEGPSILRIQQVVRGDSAAYFCASSPVTENTGELFFGEGSRLTVL.

The chain couples TRBV9 to TRBJ1-3, with D maybe TRBD1 (5 bases). This CDR3 region has 18 residues. From germline, CDR1 is SGDLS and CDR2 YYNGEE. V lost 4 bases and J 0 bases, leaving 20 bases between the germline ends. CDR3 region: CASSRRKDRISSGNTIYF. The DNA of the CDR3 is TGTGCCAGCAGCCGTAGGAAAGACAGAATCTCCTCTGGAAACACCATATATTTT.

There are a few counts of this clone. This chain links TRBV7-2 with TRBJ2-2; 9 bases map to TRBD2. The CDR3 is made up of 16 amino acids. Germline CDR1 and CDR2: SGHTA and FQGNSA. V shed 3 bases and J 4 bases; nucleotides not matched to a gene: 6. The CDR3 here is CASSFMAGGITGELFF. The CDR3 nucleotides are TGTGCCAGCAGCTTTATGGCGGGGGGGATCACCGGGGAGCTGTTTTTT.

J is TRBJ1-6 and V is TRBV19; TRBD1 matches at 7 bases. Germline V gene sequence: CDR1 LNHDA, CDR2 SQIVND (reference sequence). V shed 3 bases, J shed 10 bases, and the junction held 6 bases outside the gene matches. This CDR3 has 14 residues. The CDR3 sequence: CASSIGQGGSPLHF. The CDR3 DNA is TGTGCCAGTAGTATCGGCCAAGGGGGCTCACCCCTCCACTTT.

This clone was recorded once. The genes are TRBV27 and TRBJ2-7, with D unclear. The germline V gene encodes CDR1 MNHEY and CDR2 SMNVEV (reference sequence). V was trimmed by 2 bases and J by 1 base, leaving 12 bases between them. This CDR3 contains 15 residues. The CDR3 bases are TGTGCCAGCAGTTTACGCGAAGGGAATTCCTACGAGCAGTACTTC. Translated: CASSLREGNSYEQYF.

The CDR3 bases are TGTGCCAGCAGCGACACTTTGGGACAGGGGAGCTCTGGAAACACCATATATTTT. This sequence encodes CASSDTLGQGSSGNTIYF. The V and J genes are TRBV3-1 (or the pseudogene TRBV3-2) and TRBJ1-3; TRBD1 aligns across 10 bases. Germline assignment: CDR1 LGHDT and CDR2 YNNKEL (reference sequence). With 5 bases clipped from V and 0 bases from J, the junction kept 10 bases outside the gene matches. The CDR3 covers 18 residues.

This clone was picked up a small number of times. The chain couples TRBV19 to TRBJ1-5; 9 positions match TRBD1. The CDR3 runs to 15 residues. Trimming cost V 6 bases and J 7 bases; bases outside gene matches: 10. Germline V gives CDR1 LNHDA, CDR2 SQIVND (reference sequence). CDR3 sequence reads: CASSLDRGRGQPQHF. The CDR3 DNA follows: TGTGCCAGTAGCCTGGACAGGGGCAGGGGACAGCCCCAGCATTTT.

This chain connects TRBV7-2 to TRBJ2-7; no reliable D call. Trimming removed 5 bases at V and 3 bases at J, with 14 bases between. The CDR3 covers 14 residues. Germline V gene data show CDR1 as SGHTA and CDR2 as FQGNSA. CDR3 region: CASSSALNYYEQYF. The CDR3 DNA follows: TGTGCCAGCAGCAGCGCTCTGAATTACTACGAGCAGTACTTC.

This clone appeared once. The chain carries TRBV21-1 and TRBJ2-5; TRBD1 is the table's D call, not checked against the DNA. TRBV21-1 is flagged as a pseudogene. The CDR3 length is 13 residues. For the CDR3, the DNA is TGTGCCAGCAGCAAAAAAGGGGACAAGACCCAGTACTTC. Translation: CASSKKGDKTQYF.

J is TRBJ2-1 and V is TRBV6-5, with TRBD2 matching 9 bases. The CDR3 length is 15 residues. The ends lost 7 bases at V and 6 bases at J; junction bases unmatched: 10. Looked up from germline, CDR1 is MNHEY and CDR2 is SVGAGI. This CDR3 reads CASTPWAGGPNEQFF. CDR3 nucleotide sequence: TGTGCCAGCACCCCGTGGGCGGGAGGGCCCAATGAGCAGTTCTTC.

V usage is TRBV7-2 and J usage is TRBJ2-7; possible D gene TRBD1, 6 bases. Looked up from germline, CDR1 is SGHTA and CDR2 is FQGNSA. V was trimmed by 0 bases and J by 2 bases, leaving 11 bases between them. This CDR3 is built from 15 residues. The CDR3 region is CASSLAHREAYEQYF. The DNA of the CDR3 is TGTGCCAGCAGCTTAGCGCACAGGGAAGCCTACGAGCAGTACTTC.

The chain employs TRBV24-1 and TRBJ1-5, with 7 nucleotides matching TRBD1. Per germline, CDR1 KGHDR and CDR2 SFDVKD. The CDR3 is made up of 17 amino acids. V lost 3 bases to trimming and J lost 2 bases; unmatched junction nucleotides: 9. The CDR3 DNA reads TGTGCCACCAGTGATAATACAGGGGTTAGGGGCAATCAGCCCCAGCATTTT. Residues: CATSDNTGVRGNQPQHF.

There are a few counts of this clone. CDR3 loop: CASSPRQVYEQYF. The CDR3 DNA reads as TGTGCCAGCAGTCCGCGACAGGTCTACGAGCAGTACTTC. This chain connects TRBV27 to TRBJ2-7; D possibly corresponds to TRBD1 (6 bases). The CDR3 covers 13 residues. Between the trimmed V and J ends, which lost 5 bases and 3 bases, there was a span of 11 bases. The germline CDR1 and CDR2 sequences are MNHEY and SMNVEV (reference sequence).

In this sample, this clone turned up once. The rearrangement links TRBV7-9 to TRBJ1-2; D not certain. The germline CDR1 and CDR2 sequences are SEHNR and FQNEAQ (reference sequence). CDR3 length equals 13 residues. Trimming cost V 5 bases and J 6 bases, with 13 bases left between them. The CDR3 region has the DNA TGTGCCAGCAGCCCAAACCCAGTGAATGGCTACACCTTC. It translates to CASSPNPVNGYTF.

The chain employs TRBV7-9 and TRBJ2-7; D possibly uses TRBD1 or TRBD2 (5 bases each). V shed 0 bases and J shed 5 bases, with 11 bases lying between them. Germline V gene sequence: CDR1 SEHNR, CDR2 FQNEAQ (reference sequence). The CDR3 is 14 amino acids. The CDR3 DNA sequence: TGTGCCAGCAGCTTAGCGCTCCAGGGAGACGAGCAGTACTTC. This translates into CASSLALQGDEQYF.

The chain couples TRBV27 to TRBJ1-5; 8 bases match TRBD1. V lost 5 bases and J lost 4; bases outside the gene matches: 10. The CDR3 totals 16 residues. Germline CDR1 reads MNHEY; CDR2 reads SMNVEV (reference sequence). Written as DNA, the CDR3 is TGTGCCAGCAGTCGCTTGCGGACAGGGCCAAATCAGCCCCAGCATTTT. It translates to CASSRLRTGPNQPQHF.